The rows below give T cell receptor beta chains drawn from one sample of a study of blood T cell repertoires in COVID-19. Only in-frame clones appear in the TCRdb table, and some are missing; sequencing was by immunoSEQ multiplex PCR. The sample lists approximately 36,000 clones; approximately 91% were seen once. Sequences were obtained from peripheral blood. The receptors come from a human donor in a cohort sampled during active COVID-19. Each CDR3 is given with its conserved first and last residue. A D gene is named only where the DNA matches it firmly. The size field is filled for only some rows; it gives once, few, many or a size class.

NA,TRBJ2-7,TRBV12-5,NA,TGTGCTAGTGGCGGGGCCTACGAGCAGTACTTC,CASGGAYEQYF
NA,TRBJ1-2,TRBV9,TRBD1,TGTGCCAGCAGCCCCGCACGTTCAGGACAGGACTATGGCTACACCTTC,CASSPARSGQDYGYTF
once,TRBJ2-1,TRBV28,TRBD2,TGTGCCAGCAGGGTTAGCGGGGGGCAAGGCAATGAGCAGTTCTTC,CASRVSGGQGNEQFF
NA,TRBJ2-7,TRBV7-2,TRBD1,TGTGCCAGCAGCTTAGCAGGGGGCGCATCCTACGAGCAGTACTTC,CASSLAGGASYEQYF
NA,TRBJ1-4,TRBV5-1,NA,TGCGCCAGCAGCGCCTCAGGGTTGACTAATGAAAAACTGTTTTTT,CASSASGLTNEKLFF
NA,TRBJ2-3,TRBV5-1,TRBD1,TGCGCCAGCAGCCTGGGGACAGTCACAGATACGCAGTATTTT,CASSLGTVTDTQYF
NA,TRBJ1-1,TRBV6-6,TRBD1,TGTGCCAGCAGTTTACGACAGGGGGCGTCGAACACTGAAGCTTTCTTT,CASSLRQGASNTEAFF
NA,TRBJ2-2,TRBV3-1/TRBV3-2,NA,TGTGCCAGCAGCCAAGAAGTCGGGGTCACCGGGGAGCTGTTTTTT,CASSQEVGVTGELFF
NA,TRBJ1-6,TRBV27,TRBD1,TGTGCCAGCAGTTTATCGCGACAGGGGGCTAAAGGAAGGGGATCACCCCTCCACTTT,CASSLSRQGAKGRGSPLHF
few,TRBJ1-1,TRBV9,TRBD1,TGTGCCAGCAGCTCGAGGGGGACAGGGAAAGGACGGGAGGGTCGAAACACTGAAGCTTTCTTT,CASSSRGTGKGREGRNTEAFF
NA,TRBJ1-5,TRBV10-3,NA,TGTGCCATCAGTGGGACAGACAATCAGCCCCAGCATTTT,CAISGTDNQPQHF
NA,TRBJ1-2,TRBV7-9,NA,TGTGCCAGCAGCTCATACGGGCGGGGAGGATGGGACTATGGCTACACCTTC,CASSSYGRGGWDYGYTF
NA,TRBJ1-1,TRBV6-1,TRBD1,TGTGCCAGCAGTACCGGGACAGCTACCGAAGCTTTCTTT,CASSTGTATEAFF
NA,TRBJ2-7,TRBV4-1,TRBD2,TGCGCCAGCAGCCCGAGGGGAGGCGGGGGGGGCTACGAGCAGTACTTC,CASSPRGGGGGYEQYF
NA,TRBJ1-4,TRBV28,TRBD1,TGTGCCAGCAGTTTTCAGAGCTGGCAGGGGGGAGAAAAACTGTTTTTT,CASSFQSWQGGEKLFF
NA,TRBJ2-1,TRBV6-5,TRBD1,TGTGCCAGCAGTATATCCGGGAACAGGGGTGAGCAGTTCTTC,CASSISGNRGEQFF
NA,TRBJ2-1,TRBV7-9,NA,TGTGCCAGCAGCTCTGTCGGCCTAGCGAGCTACAATGAGCAGTTCTTC,CASSSVGLASYNEQFF
NA,TRBJ2-2,TRBV9,TRBD2,TGTGCCAGCAGCTCCCGACTAGCCTCTCACCTTAACACCGGGGAGCTGTTTTTT,CASSSRLASHLNTGELFF
NA,TRBJ1-2,TRBV4-1,NA,TGCGCCAGCAGATCCCCAGGGGAGGGTAACTATGGCTACACCTTC,CASRSPGEGNYGYTF
NA,TRBJ1-1,TRBV13,NA,TGTGCCAGCTCGGACACTGAAGCTTTCTTT,CASSDTEAFF
once,TRBJ2-5,TRBV5-1,TRBD2,TGCGCCAGCAGCTTGGAGTGGGGGGGGCAAGAGACCCAGTACTTC,CASSLEWGGQETQYF
once,TRBJ2-5,TRBV5-6,NA,TGTGCCAGCAGCTTTGAGCACGAGACCCAGTACTTC,CASSFEHETQYF
once,TRBJ2-1,TRBV30,NA,TGTGCCTGGAGTGTACGGTCAGGTCGTATTGAGCAGTTCTTC,CAWSVRSGRIEQFF
NA,TRBJ2-7,TRBV2,NA,TGTGCCAGCAGTGAAAGACAGACCGCCTACGAGCAGTACTTC,CASSERQTAYEQYF
NA,TRBJ2-7,TRBV5-4,NA,TGTGCCAGCAGCTTGAGGTGGGGCGGCGAGCAGTACTTC,CASSLRWGGEQYF
NA,TRBJ2-7,TRBV5-1,NA,TGCGCCAGCAGCTTGAGAGGCCTCGGGGACGAGCAGTACTTC,CASSLRGLGDEQYF
once,TRBJ2-5,TRBV5-1,NA,TGCGCCAGCAGCTTGCGGTCGGTGCAAGAGACCCAGTACTTC,CASSLRSVQETQYF
NA,TRBJ2-1,TRBV9,TRBD2,TGTGCCAGCAGCGTAGCTGCGGGGGGCTACAATGAGCAGTTCTTC,CASSVAAGGYNEQFF
once,TRBJ2-5,TRBV5-5,TRBD1,TGTGCCAGCAGCCCTCTTGACAGGGAGATAGAGACCCAGTACTTC,CASSPLDREIETQYF
NA,TRBJ2-7,TRBV5-4,TRBD1,TGTGCCAGCAGCTTAGGGACAGGGGGATACGAGCAGTACTTC,CASSLGTGGYEQYF
NA,TRBJ1-1,TRBV18,TRBD1,TGTGCCAGCTCACCCAGACAGGGTGGGGACGGTGAAGCTTTCTTT,CASSPRQGGDGEAFF
NA,TRBJ2-5,TRBV13,TRBD2,TGTGCCAGCAGCTTATGGGGGACTAGCGGGGGGCAGACTCAAGAGACCCAGTACTTC,CASSLWGTSGGQTQETQYF
NA,TRBJ2-3,TRBV7-6,TRBD2,TGTGCCAGCAGCTTAATGACTAGCGGGGAAGTTCCAGATACGCAGTATTTT,CASSLMTSGEVPDTQYF
NA,TRBJ2-7,TRBV6-5,TRBD1,TGTGCCAGCAGTTCAAGGGACAGCTCCTACGAGCAGTACTTC,CASSSRDSSYEQYF
NA,TRBJ2-1,TRBV19,TRBD1,TGTGCCAGTAGTATTGGACAGGGGACCTACAATGAGCAGTTCTTC,CASSIGQGTYNEQFF
NA,TRBJ2-7,TRBV11-2,NA,TGTGCCAGCAGCTTAGGCACATTCTCCTACGAGCAGTACTTC,CASSLGTFSYEQYF
NA,TRBJ2-1,TRBV9,TRBD1,TGTGCCAGCAGCATTAAGGGACAGGCCCTCTACAATGAGCAGTTCTTC,CASSIKGQALYNEQFF
NA,TRBJ1-2,TRBV7-8,NA,TGTGCCAGCAGCCATAAACGGGAGCCGTTGGAGGGCTACACCTTC,CASSHKREPLEGYTF
NA,TRBJ1-3,TRBV12-3/TRBV12-4,NA,TGTGCCAGCAGTGGGCTCGCTGGAAACACCATATATTTT,CASSGLAGNTIYF
NA,TRBJ2-7,TRBV7-8,TRBD2,TGTGCCAGCAGCTGGCGGGGGGGCGGCGGCGAGCAGTACTTC,CASSWRGGGGEQYF
NA,TRBJ1-6,TRBV28,TRBD1,TGTGCCAGCAGGAGTCCGGACAGGGAGTATTCACCCCTCCACTTT,CASRSPDREYSPLHF
NA,TRBJ2-2,TRBV5-1,NA,TGCGCCAGCAGCTTTTCGAGCTCGAGTTCCGGGGAGCTGTTTTTT,CASSFSSSSSGELFF
NA,TRBJ2-2,TRBV29-1,TRBD1,TGCAGCGTTGAAGTTCGGGGCACGACAGGGGTATCCGGGGAGCTGTTTTTT,CSVEVRGTTGVSGELFF
NA,TRBJ2-5,TRBV19,TRBD1,TGTGCCAGTAGCCTCTCGCCGCAGGGGGCGCTTCAAGAGACCCAGTACTTC,CASSLSPQGALQETQYF
NA,TRBJ1-4,TRBV25-1,NA,TGTGCCAGCAGGGGGACTTGGGGAAAACTGTTTTTT,CASRGTWGKLFF
NA,TRBJ1-2,TRBV29-1,NA,TGCAGCGTTGCAGTTGGCAGTTCAAACTATGGCTACACCTTC,CSVAVGSSNYGYTF
NA,TRBJ2-1,TRBV29-1,TRBD1,TGCAGCGTTGTCCAGGGGGCAGCCTACAATGAGCAGTTCTTC,CSVVQGAAYNEQFF
NA,TRBJ2-6,TRBV28,NA,TGTGCCAGCAGGACCGGGGGGCAGGGGGCCAACGTCCTGACTTTC,CASRTGGQGANVLTF
few,TRBJ2-5,TRBV7-8,NA,TGTGCCAGCAGCTTAGCACTTGCGGGGCAAGAGACCCAGTACTTC,CASSLALAGQETQYF
once,TRBJ2-5,TRBV7-6,NA,TGTGCCAGCAGCTTAGATGCGGCGGGGACCGGTAGGGAGACCCAGTACTTC,CASSLDAAGTGRETQYF
NA,TRBJ2-7,TRBV11-2,NA,TGTGCCAGCAGCGTAGACAGGTCCTCCTACGAGCAGTACTTC,CASSVDRSSYEQYF
once,TRBJ2-5,TRBV19,NA,TGTGCCAGTAGTGCCGGGACTCCGGGGGAGACCCAGTACTTC,CASSAGTPGETQYF
NA,TRBJ2-2,TRBV7-3,TRBD1,TGTGCCAGCAGCCCCGGACAGGGTTGGACCGGGGAGCTGTTTTTT,CASSPGQGWTGELFF
once,TRBJ2-1,TRBV4-1,NA,TGCGCCAGCAGCCAGAGAGTGTTCGATGAGCAGTTCTTC,CASSQRVFDEQFF
NA,TRBJ2-7,TRBV5-5,TRBD2,TGTGCCAGCAGCCGACCTACCGGGACTACCTCCTCCTACGAGCAGTACTTC,CASSRPTGTTSSYEQYF